The rows below give T cell receptor beta chains drawn from one sample of a study of T cell changes during pregnancy in multiple sclerosis. Generated by immunoSEQ multiplex PCR, the TCRdb table keeps only in-frame clones and is missing some. The sample consists of about 59,000 clones, 80% to 95% of them appearing once. Sequenced material: peripheral blood, taken in the first trimester of pregnancy. These receptors all stem from a female donor with multiple sclerosis, enrolled in a pregnancy study. Each CDR3 is given without its conserved first and last residue. Each record gives: V gene, CDR3 protein.

>TRBV19
ASSIDIGGGTEAF
>TRBV27
ASSSRSTSGSIYEQY
>TRBV28
ASSFGDINYGYT
>TRBV27
ASSLGGGHFANYGYT
>TRBV2
ASSGPDRVGETQY
>TRBV30
AWGQGAINQPQH
>TRBV5-6
ASSGTAGTYEQY
>TRBV5-1
ASSFRLAGGNEQF
>TRBV15
ATSRDISGATGADTQY
>TRBV7-9
ASSLARGQGTQY
>TRBV10-3
AISEIGERYEQY
>TRBV9
ASSVKEAGGPQETQY
>TRBV18
ASSPGRGPEGNTIY
>TRBV19
ASSIGGNQPQH
>TRBV19
ASSPRLAGVGEQY